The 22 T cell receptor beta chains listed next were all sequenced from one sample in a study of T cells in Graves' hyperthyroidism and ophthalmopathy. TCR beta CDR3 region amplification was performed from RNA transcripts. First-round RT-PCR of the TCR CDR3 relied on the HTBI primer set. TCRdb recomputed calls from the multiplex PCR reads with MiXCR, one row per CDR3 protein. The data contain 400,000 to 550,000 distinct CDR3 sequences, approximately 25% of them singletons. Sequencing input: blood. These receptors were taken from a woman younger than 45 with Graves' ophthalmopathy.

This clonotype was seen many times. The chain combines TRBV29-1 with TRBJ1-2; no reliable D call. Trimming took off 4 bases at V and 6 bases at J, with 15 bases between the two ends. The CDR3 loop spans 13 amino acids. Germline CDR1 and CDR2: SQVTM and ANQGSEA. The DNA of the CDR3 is TGCAGCGTTGTTGGGGAGAATTCGGATGGCTACACCTTC. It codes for CSVVGENSDGYTF. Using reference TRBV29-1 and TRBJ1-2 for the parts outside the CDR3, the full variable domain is SAVISQKPSRDICQRGTSLTIQCQVDSQVTMMFWYRQQPGQSLTLIATANQGSEATYESGFVIDKFPISRPNLTFSTLTVSNMSPEDSSIYLCSVVGENSDGYTFGSGTRLTVV.

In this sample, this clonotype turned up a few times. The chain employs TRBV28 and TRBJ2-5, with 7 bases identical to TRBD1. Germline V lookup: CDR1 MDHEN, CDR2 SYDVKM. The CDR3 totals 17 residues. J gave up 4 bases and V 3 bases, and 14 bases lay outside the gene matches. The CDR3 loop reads CASSFSPGTEGSETQYF. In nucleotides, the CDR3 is TGTGCCAGCAGTTTCTCTCCGGGGACAGAGGGCTCAGAGACCCAGTACTTC.

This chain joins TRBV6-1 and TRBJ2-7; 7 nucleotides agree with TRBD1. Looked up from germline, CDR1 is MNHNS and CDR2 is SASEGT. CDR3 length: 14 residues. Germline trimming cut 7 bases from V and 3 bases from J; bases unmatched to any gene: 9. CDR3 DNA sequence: TGTGCCAGCACCTCATTACAGGGGCTCTACGAGCAGTACTTC. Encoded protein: CASTSLQGLYEQYF.

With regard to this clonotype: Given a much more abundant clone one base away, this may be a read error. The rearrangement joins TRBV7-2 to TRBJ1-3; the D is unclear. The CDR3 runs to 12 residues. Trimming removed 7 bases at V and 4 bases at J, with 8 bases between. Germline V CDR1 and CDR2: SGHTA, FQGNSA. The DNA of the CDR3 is TGTGCCAGCAACCCCCGGGGAAACACCATATATTTT. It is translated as CASNPRGNTIYF. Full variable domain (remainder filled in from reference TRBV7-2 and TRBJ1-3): GAGVSQSPSNKVTEKGKDVELRCDPISGHTALYWYRQSLGQGLEFLIYFQGNSAPDKSGLPSDRFSAERTGGSVSTLTIQRTQQEDSAVYLCASNPRGNTIYFGEGSWLTVV.

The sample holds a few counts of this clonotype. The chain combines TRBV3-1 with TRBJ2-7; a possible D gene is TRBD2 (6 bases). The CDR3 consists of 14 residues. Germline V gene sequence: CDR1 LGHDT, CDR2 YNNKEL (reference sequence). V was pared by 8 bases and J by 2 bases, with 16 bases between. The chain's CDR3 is CASASRGSPYEQYF. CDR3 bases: TGTGCCAGCGCGAGCCGGGGGTCTCCCTACGAGCAGTACTTC.

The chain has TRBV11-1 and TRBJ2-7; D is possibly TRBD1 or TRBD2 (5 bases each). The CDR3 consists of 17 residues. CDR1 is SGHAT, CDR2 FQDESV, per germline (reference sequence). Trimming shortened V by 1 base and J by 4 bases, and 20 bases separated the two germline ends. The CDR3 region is CASSLGRTWGSPYEQYF. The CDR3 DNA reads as TGTGCCAGCAGCTTAGGGAGGACGTGGGGGTCCCCTTACGAGCAGTACTTC. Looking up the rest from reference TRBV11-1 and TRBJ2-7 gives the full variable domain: EAEVAQSPRYKITEKSQAVAFWCDPISGHATLYWYRQILGQGPELLVQFQDESVVDDSQLPKDRFSAERLKGVDSTLKIQPAELGDSAMYLCASSLGRTWGSPYEQYFGPGTRLTVT.

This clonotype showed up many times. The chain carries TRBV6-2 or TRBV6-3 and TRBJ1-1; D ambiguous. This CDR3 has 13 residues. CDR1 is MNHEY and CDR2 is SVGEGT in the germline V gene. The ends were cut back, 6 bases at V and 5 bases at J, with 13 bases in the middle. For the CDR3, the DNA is TGTGCCAGCAGCCCTTACATCGGGACTGAAGCTTTCTTT. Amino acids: CASSPYIGTEAFF.

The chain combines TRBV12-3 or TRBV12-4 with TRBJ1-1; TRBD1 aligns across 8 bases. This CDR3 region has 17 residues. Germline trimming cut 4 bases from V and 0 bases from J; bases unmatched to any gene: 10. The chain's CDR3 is CASSSGTGDSMNTEAFF. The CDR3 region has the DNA TGTGCCAGCAGTTCAGGGACAGGAGATTCAATGAACACTGAAGCTTTCTTT.

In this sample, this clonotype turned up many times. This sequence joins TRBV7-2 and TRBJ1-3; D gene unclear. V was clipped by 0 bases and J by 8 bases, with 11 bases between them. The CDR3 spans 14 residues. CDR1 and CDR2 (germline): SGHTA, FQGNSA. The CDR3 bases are TGTGCCAGCAGCTTAGCGCCGGCAGTAGACACCATATATTTT. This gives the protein CASSLAPAVDTIYF.

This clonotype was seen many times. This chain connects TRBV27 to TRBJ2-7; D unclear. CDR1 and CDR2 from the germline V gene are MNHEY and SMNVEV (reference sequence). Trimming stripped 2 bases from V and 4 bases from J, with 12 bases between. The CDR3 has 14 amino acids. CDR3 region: CASSLKPGDYEQYF. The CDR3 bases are TGTGCCAGCAGTTTAAAGCCAGGAGATTACGAGCAGTACTTC.

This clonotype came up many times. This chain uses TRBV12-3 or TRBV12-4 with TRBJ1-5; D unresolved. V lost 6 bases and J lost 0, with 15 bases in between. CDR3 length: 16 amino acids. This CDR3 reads CASRLGRSYSNQPQHF. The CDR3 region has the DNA TGTGCCAGCAGATTGGGGAGGAGCTATAGCAATCAGCCCCAGCATTTT.

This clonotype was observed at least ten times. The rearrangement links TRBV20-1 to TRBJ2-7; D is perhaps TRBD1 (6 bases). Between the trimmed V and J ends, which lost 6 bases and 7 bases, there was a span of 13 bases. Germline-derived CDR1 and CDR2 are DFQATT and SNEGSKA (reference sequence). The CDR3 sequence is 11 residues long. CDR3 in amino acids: CSAETGKEQYF. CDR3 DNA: TGCAGTGCAGAAACAGGGAAGGAGCAGTACTTC.

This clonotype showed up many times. The CDR3, as DNA: TGCAGCGTTGAAGATGAGGGCAGGGGGCTTGGCTACACCTTC. It yields the protein CSVEDEGRGLGYTF. This chain uses TRBV29-1 with TRBJ1-2, with TRBD1 identical over 8 bases. The CDR3 length is 14 residues. J was trimmed by 7 bases and V by 0 bases; bases with no gene match: 7. Germline CDR1 SQVTM, CDR2 ANQGSEA. The full variable domain, rest sourced from reference TRBV29-1 and TRBJ1-2, is SAVISQKPSRDICQRGTSLTIQCQVDSQVTMMFWYRQQPGQSLTLIATANQGSEATYESGFVIDKFPISRPNLTFSTLTVSNMSPEDSSIYLCSVEDEGRGLGYTFGSGTRLTVV.

CDR3: CASSPGTGNMNTEAFF. The CDR3 bases are TGTGCCAGCAGTCCCGGGACAGGAAACATGAACACTGAAGCTTTCTTT. V gene TRBV28 combines with J gene TRBJ1-1; TRBD1 agrees at 8 bases. Per germline, CDR1 MDHEN and CDR2 SYDVKM. V shed 5 bases, J shed 0 bases, and the junction held 8 bases outside the gene matches. The CDR3 runs 16 residues. Looking up the rest from reference TRBV28 and TRBJ1-1 gives the full variable domain: DVKVTQSSRYLVKRTGEKVFLECVQDMDHENMFWYRQDPGLGLRLIYFSYDVKMKEKGDIPEGYSVSREKKERFSLILESASTNQTSMYLCASSPGTGNMNTEAFFGQGTRLTVV.

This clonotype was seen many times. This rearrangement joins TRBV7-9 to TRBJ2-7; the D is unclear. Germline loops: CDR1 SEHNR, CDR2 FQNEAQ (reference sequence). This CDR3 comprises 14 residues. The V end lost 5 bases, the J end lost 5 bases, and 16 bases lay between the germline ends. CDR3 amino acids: CASSPTPVEDEQYF. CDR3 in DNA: TGTGCCAGCAGCCCGACACCCGTTGAGGACGAGCAGTACTTC.

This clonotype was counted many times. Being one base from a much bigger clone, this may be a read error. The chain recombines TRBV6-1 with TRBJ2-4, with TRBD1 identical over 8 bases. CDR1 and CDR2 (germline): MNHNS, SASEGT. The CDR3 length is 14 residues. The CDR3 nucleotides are TGTGCCAGCAGCCTTGACAGGGGAACTAACATTAAGTACTTC. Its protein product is CASSLDRGTNIKYF.

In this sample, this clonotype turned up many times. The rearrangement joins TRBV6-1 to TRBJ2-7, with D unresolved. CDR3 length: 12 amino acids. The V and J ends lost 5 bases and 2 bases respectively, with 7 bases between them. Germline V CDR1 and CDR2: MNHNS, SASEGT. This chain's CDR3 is CASSPHPYEQYF. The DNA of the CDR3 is TGTGCCAGCAGTCCCCACCCCTACGAGCAGTACTTC.

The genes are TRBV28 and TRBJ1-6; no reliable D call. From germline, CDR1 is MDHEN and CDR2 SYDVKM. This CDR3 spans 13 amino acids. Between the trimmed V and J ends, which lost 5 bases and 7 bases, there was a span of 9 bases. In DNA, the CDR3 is TGTGCCAGCAGTATACGGGCCAATTCACCCCTCCACTTT. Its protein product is CASSIRANSPLHF.

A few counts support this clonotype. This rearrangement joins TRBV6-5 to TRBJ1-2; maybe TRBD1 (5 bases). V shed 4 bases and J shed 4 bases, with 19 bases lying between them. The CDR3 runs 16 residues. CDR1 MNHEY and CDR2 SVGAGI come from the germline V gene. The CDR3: CASSFLWGGESYGYTF. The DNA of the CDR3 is TGTGCCAGCAGTTTCCTCTGGGGGGGGGAATCCTATGGCTACACCTTC.

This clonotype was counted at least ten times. The CDR3 reads CSVIYTGNTIYF. CDR3 nucleotides: TGCAGCGTTATCTATACTGGAAACACCATATATTTT. V and J are TRBV29-1 and TRBJ1-3, with D unclear. This CDR3 comprises 12 residues. Trimming left V 5 bases short and J 2 bases short, with 7 bases between. Germline V CDR1 and CDR2: SQVTM, ANQGSEA. Supplemented by reference TRBV29-1 and TRBJ1-3, the full variable domain reads SAVISQKPSRDICQRGTSLTIQCQVDSQVTMMFWYRQQPGQSLTLIATANQGSEATYESGFVIDKFPISRPNLTFSTLTVSNMSPEDSSIYLCSVIYTGNTIYFGEGSWLTVV.

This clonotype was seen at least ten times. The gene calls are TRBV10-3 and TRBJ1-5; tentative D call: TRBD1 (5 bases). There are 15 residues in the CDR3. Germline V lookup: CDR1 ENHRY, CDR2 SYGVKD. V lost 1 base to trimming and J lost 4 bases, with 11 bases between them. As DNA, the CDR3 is TGTGCCATCAGTGAGTTAAAGGGGTCAAATCAGCCCCAGCATTTT. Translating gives CAISELKGSNQPQHF.

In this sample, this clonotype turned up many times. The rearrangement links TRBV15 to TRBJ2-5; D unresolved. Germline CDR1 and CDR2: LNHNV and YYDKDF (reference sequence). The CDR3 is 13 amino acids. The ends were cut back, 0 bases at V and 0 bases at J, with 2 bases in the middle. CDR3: CATSRDDQETQYF. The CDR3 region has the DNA TGTGCCACCAGCAGAGATGACCAAGAGACCCAGTACTTC.